Each of the 28 T cell receptor beta chains below was sequenced from the same sample in a study of blood T cell repertoires in COVID-19. Generated by immunoSEQ multiplex PCR, the TCRdb table keeps only in-frame clones and is missing some. The table lists tens of thousands of clones, approximately 92% of them singletons. Material for sequencing was peripheral blood. The receptors were gathered from a human donor with active COVID-19. The donor label of this sample is uncertain.

This chain links TRBV7-9 with TRBJ1-1; TRBD1 is a possible D gene (6 bases). V was trimmed by 5 bases and J by 1 base, leaving 14 bases between them. This CDR3 is built from 15 residues. The germline V gene encodes CDR1 SEHNR and CDR2 FQNEAQ (reference sequence). The CDR3 here is CASSIRQEKNTEAFF. The CDR3 DNA reads as TGTGCCAGCAGCATACGACAGGAGAAGAACACTGAAGCTTTCTTT.

The V call is TRBV6-5, the J call TRBJ2-7, with 13 bases that match TRBD2. The CDR3 has 14 amino acids. The V gene end was trimmed by 2 bases and the J gene end by 6 bases; junction bases not matched to a gene: 1. Germline values: CDR1 MNHEY, CDR2 SVGAGI. The CDR3 DNA is TGTGCCAGCAGTTACAGGACTAGCGGGAGCGAGCAGTACTTC. As protein: CASSYRTSGSEQYF.

This clone was counted once. CDR3 nucleotide sequence: TGTGCCAGCAGTTCCCTCCCCAATGAGCAGTTCTTC. Its protein is CASSSLPNEQFF. The chain has TRBV27 and TRBJ2-1; D is undetermined. Trimming took 4 bases from V and 6 from J, leaving 7 bases between them. Germline CDR1 MNHEY, CDR2 SMNVEV (reference sequence). This CDR3 region has 12 residues.

V is TRBV11-2 and J is TRBJ1-4, with 11 bases aligning to TRBD1. CDR1 is SGHAT, CDR2 FQNNGV, per germline. Losses at the gene ends were 1 base for V and 7 bases for J; bases not matched to a gene: 2. The CDR3 has 15 residues. Written as DNA, the CDR3 is TGTGCCAGCAGCTTAGGTGGGACAGGGGGTGAAAAACTGTTTTTT. Protein: CASSLGGTGGEKLFF.

In DNA, the CDR3 is TGTGCCAGCAGCTTATCGGGACAGGCCACAGATACGCAGTATTTT. Residues: CASSLSGQATDTQYF. The chain combines TRBV7-2 with TRBJ2-3, with TRBD1 identical over 8 bases. Germline CDR1 is SGHTA and CDR2 is FQGNSA. V gave up 2 bases and J gave up 2 bases; unmatched junction bases: 3. The CDR3 loop spans 15 amino acids.

In DNA, the CDR3 is TGTGCCAGCTCCGTCGAGAGAAATTCACCCCTCCACTTT. This translates into CASSVERNSPLHF. This chain uses TRBV18 with TRBJ1-6, with D unclear. The germline V gene has CDR1 KGHSH and CDR2 LQKENI. The CDR3 loop spans 13 amino acids. V was cut by 6 bases and J by 7 bases, with 10 bases left in between.

This chain connects TRBV5-1 to TRBJ1-2; D perhaps matches TRBD1 (5 bases). V was clipped by 0 bases and J by 2 bases, with 8 bases between them. This CDR3 comprises 14 residues. Germline loops: CDR1 SGHRS, CDR2 YFSETQ. CDR3 sequence: CASSLERGNYGYTF. CDR3 in DNA: TGCGCCAGCAGCTTGGAAAGGGGCAACTATGGCTACACCTTC.

J is TRBJ2-1 and V is TRBV24-1; TRBD1 is a possible D gene (6 bases). V was cut by 7 bases and J by 7 bases, with 19 bases left in between. In germline, CDR1 is KGHDR, CDR2 SFDVKD. The CDR3 runs to 15 residues. The CDR3 DNA sequence: TGTGCCACCAGCCAAGACAGGCCATCACTAAATGAGCAGTTCTTC. It translates to CATSQDRPSLNEQFF.

The genes are TRBV13 and TRBJ2-1; TRBD2 agrees at 9 bases. CDR3 length: 15 residues. Germline CDR1 is PRHDT and CDR2 is FYEKMQ (reference sequence). Trimming removed 4 bases from V and 3 bases from J; junction bases left unmatched: 4. The CDR3 DNA reads TGTGCCAGCAGCTCACTAGCGGGCTTCTACAATGAGCAGTTCTTC. Its protein is CASSSLAGFYNEQFF.

The chain couples TRBV6-1 to TRBJ2-4; possibly TRBD2 for D (5 bases). The CDR3 sequence is 15 residues long. Germline V gene sequence: CDR1 MNHNS, CDR2 SASEGT. V shed 3 bases and J shed 0 bases, with 9 bases lying between them. The CDR3 nucleotides are TGTGCCAGCAGTGATTCAGGACTAGCCAAAAACATTCAGTACTTC. It codes for CASSDSGLAKNIQYF.

This chain links TRBV5-6 with TRBJ2-1, with TRBD1 matching 8 bases. Unmatched junction bases numbered 7, after V lost 5 bases and J lost 6 bases. The CDR3 covers 14 residues. The germline CDR1 and CDR2 sequences are SGHDT and YYEEEE. CDR3 loop: CASRGQGNFNEQFF. CDR3 DNA sequence: TGTGCCAGCAGAGGACAGGGAAACTTCAATGAGCAGTTCTTC.

The chain couples TRBV19 to TRBJ2-5; TRBD1 aligns across 9 bases. The length of the CDR3 is 15 residues. Germline CDR1 LNHDA, CDR2 SQIVND (reference sequence). Trimming took 3 bases from V and 0 from J; bases not matched to a gene: 2. The CDR3 nucleotides are TGTGCCAGTAGTATTGGGACAGGGTACCAAGAGACCCAGTACTTC. This translates into CASSIGTGYQETQYF. Based on the CDR3 plus reference TRBV19 and TRBJ2-5, the full variable domain is DGGITQSPKYLFRKEGQNVTLSCEQNLNHDAMYWYRQDPGQGLRLIYYSQIVNDFQKGDIAEGYSVSREKKESFPLTVTSAQKNPTAFYLCASSIGTGYQETQYFGPGTRLLVL.

The chain is built from TRBV9 and TRBJ2-7, with D possibly being TRBD2 (6 bases). CDR1 SGDLS and CDR2 YYNGEE come from the germline V gene. V gave up 7 bases and J gave up 7 bases, with 18 bases separating them. CDR3 size: 13 residues. Written as DNA, the CDR3 is TGTGCCAGCTCCTTAGGGGCCGGGGGAGAGCAGTACTTC. Translated, it gives CASSLGAGGEQYF.

The gene calls are TRBV30 and TRBJ2-7; tentative D call: TRBD2 (5 bases). With 2 bases removed from V and 7 bases from J, the gap between germline ends came to 21 bases. This CDR3 contains 15 residues. Germline V CDR1 and CDR2: GTSNPN, SVGIG (reference sequence). CDR3 coding DNA: TGTGCCTGGAGTTACGAGGGTAATCTACGGGGAGAGCAGTACTTC. Protein: CAWSYEGNLRGEQYF.

DNA of the CDR3: TGTGCCAGCAGCTTAGAGGGACAGGGTTACAATGAGCAGTTCTTC. The encoded protein is CASSLEGQGYNEQFF. This sequence joins TRBV7-2 and TRBJ2-1; 9 nucleotides align to TRBD1. J gave up 4 bases and V 1 base, and 2 bases lay outside the gene matches. CDR1 is SGHTA, CDR2 FQGNSA, per germline. The CDR3 extends over 15 amino acids.

The V gene is TRBV3-1 (or the pseudogene TRBV3-2), the J gene TRBJ2-7; a weak D match, TRBD2 (7 bases). This CDR3 is built from 15 residues. Trimming took 4 bases from V and 7 from J, leaving 20 bases between them. The germline V gene has CDR1 LGHDT and CDR2 YNNKEL (reference sequence). The chain's CDR3 is CASSLHFWGGREQYF. The CDR3 DNA is TGTGCCAGCAGCCTACACTTCTGGGGGGGGCGAGAGCAGTACTTC.

This rearrangement joins TRBV29-1 to TRBJ1-4; 8 bases map to TRBD1. The V segment lost 7 bases and the J segment 4 bases; nucleotides outside the gene matches: 8. Germline V gene lookup returns CDR1 SQVTM and CDR2 ANQGSEA. The length of the CDR3 is 14 residues. The CDR3 loop is CSGRTGNVNEKLFF. DNA of the CDR3: TGCAGCGGCAGGACAGGGAACGTTAATGAAAAACTGTTTTTT.

This rearrangement joins TRBV28 to TRBJ1-4, with D tentatively TRBD1 (6 bases). Germline-derived CDR1 and CDR2 are MDHEN and SYDVKM. The CDR3 has 15 residues. With 4 bases removed from V and 8 bases from J, the gap between germline ends came to 17 bases. This CDR3 reads CASSSLDRLREKLFF. CDR3 sequence (DNA): TGTGCCAGCAGTTCCTTAGACAGGCTCAGGGAAAAACTGTTTTTT. The complete variable domain, with remaining parts taken from reference TRBV28 and TRBJ1-4, reads DVKVTQSSRYLVKRTGEKVFLECVQDMDHENMFWYRQDPGLGLRLIYFSYDVKMKEKGDIPEGYSVSREKKERFSLILESASTNQTSMYLCASSSLDRLREKLFFGSGTQLSVL.

The V and J genes are TRBV3-1 (or the pseudogene TRBV3-2) and TRBJ1-4; no reliable D call. V was pared by 4 bases and J by 5 bases, with 17 bases between. Germline V gives CDR1 LGHDT, CDR2 YNNKEL (reference sequence). The CDR3 spans 16 residues. This CDR3 is CASSPLTLAENEKLFF. CDR3 nucleotides: TGTGCCAGCAGCCCCCTGACGTTGGCGGAGAATGAAAAACTGTTTTTT.

V gene TRBV29-1 combines with J gene TRBJ1-1; perhaps TRBD1 as D (5 bases). V was clipped by 0 bases and J by 6 bases, with 14 bases between them. The CDR3 runs to 14 residues. Germline-derived CDR1 and CDR2 are SQVTM and ANQGSEA. The CDR3 DNA sequence: TGCAGCGTTGAAGATCGGGGAGCGGGGCCTGAAGCTTTCTTT. As protein: CSVEDRGAGPEAFF. Combining the CDR3 with reference TRBV29-1 and TRBJ1-1 gives the whole variable domain SAVISQKPSRDICQRGTSLTIQCQVDSQVTMMFWYRQQPGQSLTLIATANQGSEATYESGFVIDKFPISRPNLTFSTLTVSNMSPEDSSIYLCSVEDRGAGPEAFFGQGTRLTVV.

The V gene is TRBV12-3 or TRBV12-4, the J gene TRBJ1-1, with D perhaps matching TRBD1 (6 bases). There are 13 residues in the CDR3. Trimming took 6 bases from V and 10 from J, leaving 18 bases between them. In nucleotides, the CDR3 is TGTGCCAGCAGGTCGCCGGACAGTTATTTAGCTTTCTTT. Translation gives CASRSPDSYLAFF.

The chain uses TRBV28 and TRBJ1-2; a possible D gene is TRBD1 (6 bases). Germline CDR1 reads MDHEN; CDR2 reads SYDVKM. Trimming removed 8 bases from V and 4 bases from J, with 17 bases in between. The CDR3 runs to 14 residues. CDR3 protein: CASGGAGERYGYTF. CDR3 DNA sequence: TGTGCCAGCGGGGGGGCAGGTGAACGCTATGGCTACACCTTC.

This sequence joins TRBV5-5 and TRBJ1-2; maybe TRBD1 (6 bases). The V gene's germline CDR1 is SGHKS and CDR2 YYEKEE (reference sequence). This CDR3 spans 13 amino acids. The V gene lost 0 bases and the J gene lost 7 bases, with 10 bases spanning the gap. The CDR3 sequence is CASSLGTAPGYTF. The CDR3 nucleotides read TGTGCCAGCAGCTTGGGGACAGCGCCTGGCTACACCTTC.

As DNA, the CDR3 is TGTGCCAGTAGTGGGGGACTAGCGGGAGGCGAGCAGTACTTC. This translates into CASSGGLAGGEQYF. The chain uses TRBV19 and TRBJ2-7; TRBD2 matches 15 bases. The CDR3 consists of 14 residues. The germline V gene has CDR1 LNHDA and CDR2 SQIVND (reference sequence). With 5 bases clipped from V and 6 bases from J, the junction kept 2 bases outside the gene matches. The full variable domain, rest sourced from reference TRBV19 and TRBJ2-7, is DGGITQSPKYLFRKEGQNVTLSCEQNLNHDAMYWYRQDPGQGLRLIYYSQIVNDFQKGDIAEGYSVSREKKESFPLTVTSAQKNPTAFYLCASSGGLAGGEQYFGPGTRLTVT.

This CDR3 is CASNAEGRQETQYF. DNA of the CDR3: TGTGCCAGCAACGCAGAGGGTAGGCAAGAGACCCAGTACTTC. The chain couples TRBV2 to TRBJ2-5; tentatively, D is TRBD2 (5 bases). V was clipped by 7 bases and J by 2 bases, with 14 bases between them. Looked up from germline, CDR1 is SNHLY and CDR2 is FYNNEI. This CDR3 has 14 amino acids.

J is TRBJ1-1 and V is TRBV12-3 or TRBV12-4, with 7 bases identical to TRBD1. After removal of 6 bases from V and 13 bases from J, the junction contained 11 bases not matched to a gene. The CDR3 is made up of 12 amino acids. CDR3 region: CASSQGGARGFF. CDR3 in DNA: TGTGCCAGCAGCCAAGGGGGCGCAAGGGGTTTCTTT.

The CDR3 is CASSAGLAGAQEQFF. CDR3 nucleotide sequence: TGTGCCAGTAGTGCCGGACTAGCGGGAGCTCAAGAGCAGTTCTTC. The chain has TRBV19 and TRBJ2-1; TRBD2 matches at 13 bases. CDR1 is LNHDA, CDR2 SQIVND, per germline (reference sequence). The CDR3 covers 15 residues. J lost 10 bases, V lost 5 bases, and 8 bases had no gene match.

The rearrangement uses TRBV18 and TRBJ1-2, with D possibly matching TRBD1 (5 bases). V lost 3 bases and J lost 0, with 11 bases in between. CDR3 size: 15 residues. Germline V gene lookup returns CDR1 KGHSH and CDR2 LQKENI. The DNA for the CDR3 is TGTGCCAGCTCACCCGACAGTAGAGCTAACTATGGCTACACCTTC. Protein: CASSPDSRANYGYTF.